This TCR beta chain originates from a study of T cell repertoires in cytomegalovirus infection. This clonotype was recorded many times. Its specificity is unknown. Each CDR3 protein is one row after TCRdb ran MiXCR on the reads. The table includes 700,000 to 900,000 distinct CDR3 sequences, about 29% detected once. The J segment lost 5 bases and the V segment lost 4 bases, leaving 0 bases of the junction unmatched. The germline gives CDR1 SGHAT, CDR2 FQNNGV. CDR3 length equals 14 residues. The chain joins TRBV11-2 to TRBJ2-2, with 11 nucleotides matching TRBD2. This sample comprised cultured CD8+ T cells from PBMCs, obtained from culture after CMV antigen stimulation. This clonotype originated in a human donor in good health (CMV status not recorded). Some clones in this sample may be carry-over from other donors' samples. The CDR3 DNA is TGTGCCAGCAGCTCTAGCGGGGGGACCGGGGAGCTGTTTTTT. It specifies CASSSSGGTGELFF.